This passage covers 32 T cell receptor beta chains from one sample sequenced in a study of T cell changes during pregnancy in multiple sclerosis. Assay: immunoSEQ multiplex PCR; the TCRdb copy retains only in-frame clones and omits some. The sample lists over 45,000 clones, approximately 91% occurring once. The sequenced sample was CD8+ T cells from peripheral blood mononuclear cells, obtained after pregnancy. Every receptor here comes from a female donor with multiple sclerosis, enrolled in a pregnancy study.

The chain couples TRBV7-9 to TRBJ1-1, with a weak D call TRBD1 (5 bases). There are 14 residues in the CDR3. V lost 8 bases, J lost 0 bases, and 13 bases lay in between. The germline gives CDR1 SEHNR, CDR2 FQNEAQ (reference sequence). CDR3 sequence (DNA): TGTGCCAGCCTTGATTGGGACTTGAACACTGAAGCTTTCTTT. Residues: CASLDWDLNTEAFF.

The chain uses TRBV29-1 and TRBJ1-5, with 7 bases identical to TRBD1. This CDR3 spans 14 amino acids. J was trimmed by 1 base and V by 6 bases; bases with no gene match: 6. CDR1 is SQVTM, CDR2 ANQGSEA, per germline. DNA of the CDR3: TGCAGCGTCCTGACAGGGAACAGCAATCAGCCCCAGCATTTT. Encoded protein: CSVLTGNSNQPQHF. Looking up the rest from reference TRBV29-1 and TRBJ1-5 gives the full variable domain: SAVISQKPSRDICQRGTSLTIQCQVDSQVTMMFWYRQQPGQSLTLIATANQGSEATYESGFVIDKFPISRPNLTFSTLTVSNMSPEDSSIYLCSVLTGNSNQPQHFGDGTRLSIL.

The genes are TRBV10-3 and TRBJ1-1, with D tentatively TRBD1 (6 bases). V shed 2 bases and J shed 4 bases, with 17 bases lying between them. CDR3 length: 16 residues. Germline V CDR1 and CDR2: ENHRY, SYGVKD. CDR3 sequence (DNA): TGTGCCATCAGTGAGGGGGGCTTGGGGGAAGGCACTGAAGCTTTCTTT. Translated: CAISEGGLGEGTEAFF.

This chain uses TRBV30 with TRBJ2-7; 11 positions match TRBD1. J gave up 3 bases and V 0 bases, and 4 bases lay outside the gene matches. The CDR3 consists of 15 residues. Looked up from germline, CDR1 is GTSNPN and CDR2 is SVGIG (reference sequence). The CDR3 sequence is CAWSVGQGADYEQYF. The CDR3 nucleotides read TGTGCCTGGAGTGTTGGACAGGGGGCCGACTACGAGCAGTACTTC.

The chain carries TRBV5-4 and TRBJ1-2, with D possibly TRBD1 on 6 matching bases. Germline CDR1 SGHNT, CDR2 YYREEE (reference sequence). CDR3 length: 14 amino acids. V lost 4 bases to trimming and J lost 4 bases, with 14 bases between them. In nucleotides, the CDR3 is TGTGCCAGCAGCCCGAGGGGGGGTGGCTATGGCTACACCTTC. This gives the protein CASSPRGGGYGYTF. The complete variable domain, with remaining parts taken from reference TRBV5-4 and TRBJ1-2, reads ETGVTQSPTHLIKTRGQQVTLRCSSQSGHNTVSWYQQALGQGPQFIFQYYREEENGRGNFPPRFSGLQFPNYSSELNVNALELDDSALYLCASSPRGGGYGYTFGSGTRLTVV.

This rearrangement joins TRBV27 to TRBJ2-1, with 11 bases fitting TRBD2. Germline CDR1 reads MNHEY; CDR2 reads SMNVEV (reference sequence). The V and J ends lost 2 bases and 3 bases, in that order; junction bases with no gene match: 3. CDR3 size: 16 residues. Here the CDR3 reads CASSLTSGSFYNEQFF. The CDR3 region has the DNA TGTGCCAGCAGTTTAACTAGCGGGAGTTTCTACAATGAGCAGTTCTTC.

The CDR3 sequence is CASSFLSGQETQYF. In DNA, the CDR3 is TGTGCCAGCAGCTTTCTGTCAGGCCAAGAGACCCAGTACTTC. J is TRBJ2-5 and V is TRBV7-9; D unresolved. The CDR3 has 14 residues. Trimming stripped 3 bases from V and 1 base from J, with 9 bases between. CDR1 is SEHNR, CDR2 FQNEAQ, per germline (reference sequence).

This chain uses TRBV7-9 with TRBJ2-5; maybe TRBD2 (6 bases). Germline loops: CDR1 SEHNR, CDR2 FQNEAQ (reference sequence). With 5 bases removed from V and 2 bases from J, the gap between germline ends came to 21 bases. This CDR3 has 17 residues. The CDR3 sequence is CASSRPSGQLHQETQYF. The CDR3, as DNA: TGTGCCAGCAGCCGACCGAGCGGGCAACTACATCAAGAGACCCAGTACTTC. The full variable domain, completed using reference TRBV7-9 and TRBJ2-5, is DTGVSQNPRHKITKRGQNVTFRCDPISEHNRLYWYRQTLGQGPEFLTYFQNEAQLEKSRLLSDRFSAERPKGSFSTLEIQRTEQGDSAMYLCASSRPSGQLHQETQYFGPGTRLLVL.

V gene TRBV6-1 combines with J gene TRBJ2-1; 7 bases match TRBD2. The germline CDR1 and CDR2 sequences are MNHNS and SASEGT. The CDR3 length is 15 residues. Losses at the gene ends were 4 bases for V and 9 bases for J; bases not matched to a gene: 12. CDR3 amino acids: CASSAVVGGLGEQFF. The CDR3 DNA follows: TGTGCCAGCAGTGCGGTGGTGGGGGGGTTAGGTGAGCAGTTCTTC.

CDR3 nucleotides: TGTGCCATCAGTGACCCGCTGGAGGGGGCTTCCTACGAGCAGTACTTC. This translates into CAISDPLEGASYEQYF. The rearrangement uses TRBV10-3 and TRBJ2-7; TRBD1 might be the D (7 bases). The germline V and J ends were trimmed by 3 bases and 1 base, with 16 bases remaining between them. The CDR3 contains 16 residues. Germline V gene data show CDR1 as ENHRY and CDR2 as SYGVKD.

The chain has TRBV7-3 and TRBJ2-3, with TRBD2 as a possible D gene (6 bases). The germline V gene has CDR1 SGHTA and CDR2 FQGTGA. The CDR3 runs to 14 residues. Trimming stripped 5 bases from V and 4 bases from J, with 13 bases between. The CDR3: CASSPGWGADTQYF. The CDR3 DNA reads as TGTGCCAGCAGCCCCGGGTGGGGGGCAGATACGCAGTATTTT. The full variable domain, with the rest looked up from reference TRBV7-3 and TRBJ2-3, is GAGVSQTPSNKVTEKGKYVELRCDPISGHTALYWYRQSLGQGPEFLIYFQGTGAADDSGLPNDRFFAVRPEGSVSTLKIQRTERGDSAVYLCASSPGWGADTQYFGPGTRLTVL.

This clone was counted a single time. CDR3 in DNA: TGCGCCAGCAGCTTTCGGGACTACTACAATGAGCAGTTCTTC. Its translation: CASSFRDYYNEQFF. This chain joins TRBV5-1 and TRBJ2-1, with TRBD2 matching 7 bases. Unmatched junction bases numbered 2, after V lost 2 bases and J lost 3 bases. Looked up from germline, CDR1 is SGHRS and CDR2 is YFSETQ. The CDR3 runs to 14 residues.

This sequence joins TRBV7-7 and TRBJ2-2; 10 nucleotides align to TRBD2. With 3 bases clipped from V and 5 bases from J, the junction kept 9 bases outside the gene matches. The CDR3 runs to 17 residues. The V gene's germline CDR1 is SSHAT and CDR2 FNYEAQ (reference sequence). The chain's CDR3 is CASSFREREGSTGELFF. The CDR3 nucleotides are TGTGCCAGCAGCTTTCGCGAGCGGGAGGGCTCGACCGGGGAGCTGTTTTTT.

As DNA, the CDR3 is TGTGCCAGCAGCCCCCCGACGGGCTCTGGGGCCAACGTCCTGACTTTC. The encoded protein is CASSPPTGSGANVLTF. V is TRBV13 and J is TRBJ2-6, with D uncertain. CDR1 PRHDT and CDR2 FYEKMQ come from the germline V gene (reference sequence). The CDR3 runs to 16 residues. V lost 5 bases, J lost 0 bases, and 11 bases lay in between.

V gene TRBV4-1 combines with J gene TRBJ2-7; TRBD2 agrees at 7 bases. The CDR3 sequence is 15 residues long. In germline, CDR1 is MGHRA, CDR2 YSYEKL. V trimming: 4 bases; J trimming: 3 bases; junction bases outside the gene matches: 9. In nucleotides, the CDR3 is TGCGCCAGCAGCCGCTCGACTAGCTGGAACTACGAGCAGTACTTC. It encodes CASSRSTSWNYEQYF.

V and J are TRBV30 and TRBJ2-2; D remains unclear. The germline V gene has CDR1 GTSNPN and CDR2 SVGIG (reference sequence). This CDR3 has 15 amino acids. V shed 1 base and J shed 5 bases, with 14 bases lying between them. Here the CDR3 DNA reads TGTGCCTGGAGTGCGAGCTTCGTGAGGACCGGGGAGCTGTTTTTT. It is translated as CAWSASFVRTGELFF.

This clone was seen only a few times. The V gene is TRBV4-1, the J gene TRBJ2-3, with unresolved D. The germline gives CDR1 MGHRA, CDR2 YSYEKL. CDR3 length: 15 residues. V was trimmed by 1 base and J by 2 bases, leaving 10 bases between them. The CDR3 spells CASSQARAPTDTQYF. The CDR3 bases are TGCGCCAGCAGCCAAGCCCGAGCCCCCACAGATACGCAGTATTTT.

This clone was counted a single time. The chain combines TRBV11-2 with TRBJ2-7, with 8 positions matching TRBD1. The germline gives CDR1 SGHAT, CDR2 FQNNGV. The CDR3 contains 16 residues. V shed 1 base and J 1 base; nucleotides not matched to a gene: 6. The CDR3 nucleotides are TGTGCCAGCAGCTTAGCCGGGACAGGAGGATCCTACGAGCAGTACTTC. It translates to CASSLAGTGGSYEQYF.

The chain recombines TRBV15 with TRBJ1-1, with 9 bases lining up with TRBD1. The germline V gene has CDR1 LNHNV and CDR2 YYDKDF (reference sequence). The CDR3 spans 16 residues. Trimming cost V 5 bases and J 1 base; bases outside gene matches: 8. The chain's CDR3 is CATSGSPGQGNTEAFF. Here the CDR3 DNA reads TGTGCCACCAGCGGCTCCCCGGGACAGGGGAACACTGAAGCTTTCTTT.

This clone was seen once. J is TRBJ2-3 and V is TRBV7-9; 9 bases agree with TRBD2. The germline V gene encodes CDR1 SEHNR and CDR2 FQNEAQ (reference sequence). This CDR3 is built from 14 residues. Trimming removed 5 bases from V and 6 bases from J; junction bases left unmatched: 6. The CDR3 DNA reads as TGTGCCAGCAGCGGGCGGGGGGGCCAGGATACGCAGTATTTT. This translates into CASSGRGGQDTQYF. The full variable domain, completed using reference TRBV7-9 and TRBJ2-3, is DTGVSQNPRHKITKRGQNVTFRCDPISEHNRLYWYRQTLGQGPEFLTYFQNEAQLEKSRLLSDRFSAERPKGSFSTLEIQRTEQGDSAMYLCASSGRGGQDTQYFGPGTRLTVL.

The rearrangement links TRBV5-1 to TRBJ2-4; D is undetermined. The CDR3 covers 15 residues. The ends were cut back, 5 bases at V and 2 bases at J, with 14 bases in the middle. Germline CDR1 and CDR2: SGHRS and YFSETQ. CDR3 sequence reads: CASRVDQLTKNIQYF. In nucleotides, the CDR3 is TGCGCCAGCAGAGTTGATCAGTTAACCAAAAACATTCAGTACTTC.

This clone was found once. The rearrangement links TRBV6-5 to TRBJ2-1; D remains unclear. V gave up 2 bases and J gave up 5 bases, with 10 bases separating them. The CDR3 totals 14 residues. CDR1 and CDR2 from the germline V gene are MNHEY and SVGAGI. The CDR3 loop reads CASSYIGPNNEQFF. The CDR3 DNA is TGTGCCAGCAGTTACATTGGGCCGAACAATGAGCAGTTCTTC.

The V call is TRBV7-9, the J call TRBJ2-7; TRBD1 might be the D (6 bases). Germline V gene sequence: CDR1 SEHNR, CDR2 FQNEAQ (reference sequence). V was pared by 9 bases and J by 1 base, with 16 bases between. The CDR3 length is 14 residues. CDR3: CASDRPGESYEQYF. The CDR3 DNA follows: TGTGCCAGTGATCGACCAGGGGAGTCCTACGAGCAGTACTTC.

This chain links TRBV14 with TRBJ1-2; possibly TRBD1 for D (5 bases). CDR1 and CDR2 (germline): SGHDN, FVKESK. V lost 4 bases to trimming and J lost 5 bases, with 17 bases between them. This CDR3 comprises 15 residues. The CDR3 DNA sequence: TGTGCCAGCAGCCCGGGGACCGGGGGGTCGTATGGCTACACCTTC. Its translation is CASSPGTGGSYGYTF.

The V gene is TRBV6-5, the J gene TRBJ2-1; D is possibly TRBD2 (6 bases). Trimming shortened V by 0 bases and J by 0 bases, and 9 bases separated the two germline ends. The CDR3 is 16 residues long. The V gene's germline CDR1 is MNHEY and CDR2 SVGAGI. The CDR3, as DNA: TGTGCCAGCAGTTACTCGACCGGGAGCTCCTACAATGAGCAGTTCTTC. The encoded protein is CASSYSTGSSYNEQFF.

The DNA of the CDR3 is TGTGCCAGCAGCTCGAGACAGGGGATGGCCTATGGCTACACCTTC. Amino acid sequence: CASSSRQGMAYGYTF. J is TRBJ1-2 and V is TRBV7-8, with 8 bases matching TRBD1. The CDR3 covers 15 residues. Trimming cost V 4 bases and J 4 bases; bases outside gene matches: 8. The germline V gene encodes CDR1 SGHVS and CDR2 FQNEAQ.

The chain employs TRBV6-1 and TRBJ2-7, with 7 bases lining up with TRBD2. V lost 5 bases, J lost 1 base, and 5 bases stayed unmatched. The CDR3 is 14 residues long. Per germline, CDR1 MNHNS and CDR2 SASEGT. This CDR3 reads CASSHAGVSYEQYF. The DNA for the CDR3 is TGTGCCAGCAGTCACGCGGGAGTTTCCTACGAGCAGTACTTC.

The V call is TRBV28, the J call TRBJ2-7; a possible D gene is TRBD1 (6 bases). Trimming stripped 4 bases from V and 5 bases from J, with 15 bases between. CDR3 length: 14 amino acids. In germline, CDR1 is MDHEN, CDR2 SYDVKM. The CDR3 DNA is TGTGCCAGCAGTTCAGGGGCCGTCCTGAACGAGCAGTACTTC. This translates into CASSSGAVLNEQYF. The full variable domain, in which reference TRBV28 and TRBJ2-7 provide the parts outside the CDR3, is DVKVTQSSRYLVKRTGEKVFLECVQDMDHENMFWYRQDPGLGLRLIYFSYDVKMKEKGDIPEGYSVSREKKERFSLILESASTNQTSMYLCASSSGAVLNEQYFGPGTRLTVT.

This clone was recorded once. CDR3 sequence: CASSRQGGSGANVLTF. The CDR3 nucleotides read TGTGCCAGCAGCCGACAGGGCGGTTCTGGGGCCAACGTCCTGACTTTC. The genes are TRBV7-6 and TRBJ2-6, with 7 bases that match TRBD1. The germline CDR1 and CDR2 sequences are SGHVS and FNYEAQ. V gave up 5 bases and J gave up 1 base; unmatched junction bases: 5. This CDR3 is 16 amino acids long.

The chain couples TRBV27 to TRBJ2-7; D gene unclear. V lost 3 bases and J 2 bases, leaving 14 bases between the germline ends. The CDR3 covers 15 residues. Germline CDR1 reads MNHEY; CDR2 reads SMNVEV (reference sequence). The CDR3 DNA reads as TGTGCCAGCAGTTTCGACTCCGGCACGACCTACGAGCAGTACTTC. Translated, it gives CASSFDSGTTYEQYF.

The V call is TRBV7-9, the J call TRBJ2-7; 11 nucleotides align to TRBD2. CDR1 and CDR2 (germline): SEHNR, FQNEAQ (reference sequence). CDR3 length: 16 amino acids. J lost 0 bases, V lost 6 bases, and 7 bases had no gene match. The CDR3 DNA sequence: TGTGCCAGCAGTCCGACTAGCGGGAACGGCTCCTACGAGCAGTACTTC. It is translated as CASSPTSGNGSYEQYF.

This chain connects TRBV2 to TRBJ1-2; a possible D gene is TRBD1 (6 bases). This CDR3 comprises 16 residues. Germline V gives CDR1 SNHLY, CDR2 FYNNEI. V gave up 6 bases and J gave up 2 bases, with 19 bases separating them. In DNA form, the CDR3 reads TGTGCCAGCAGACTTTCCGGGACAAGTCGCAACTATGGCTACACCTTC. It specifies CASRLSGTSRNYGYTF.